This TCR beta chain was recovered during a study of blood T cell repertoires in COVID-19. In the study overall: COVID-19 samples from acute and convalescent phases originated in the United States, Italy and Spain. Nucleic acid was either cDNA or gDNA, and it came from T cells, B-cell-depleted T cells, or PBMCs.

Seattle patient enrollment occurred during active infection, with longitudinal follow-up thereafter. In the authors' methods: How many nucleated cells were present was estimated from reference gene primer amplification. The data were produced by immunoSEQ multiplex PCR, yet TCRdb's version contains in-frame clones alone and is incomplete. V, J and clone size derive from that table, while D and trimming were established from the DNA sequence. The table lists 200,000 to 250,000 clones, more than 80% of them singletons. This clone was recorded a few times. Sequenced sample: peripheral blood. This receptor was obtained from a man under 40 with COVID-19, enrolled during active disease.

In nucleotides, the CDR3 is TGTGCCAGTAGTACCGAAACAGGGATCAATCAGCCCCAGCATTTT. Translation: CASSTETGINQPQHF. This chain connects TRBV19 to TRBJ1-5, with TRBD1 as a possible D gene (6 bases). The CDR3 spans 15 residues. Per germline, CDR1 LNHDA and CDR2 SQIVND (reference sequence). V lost 4 bases, J lost 3 bases, and 13 bases lay in between.